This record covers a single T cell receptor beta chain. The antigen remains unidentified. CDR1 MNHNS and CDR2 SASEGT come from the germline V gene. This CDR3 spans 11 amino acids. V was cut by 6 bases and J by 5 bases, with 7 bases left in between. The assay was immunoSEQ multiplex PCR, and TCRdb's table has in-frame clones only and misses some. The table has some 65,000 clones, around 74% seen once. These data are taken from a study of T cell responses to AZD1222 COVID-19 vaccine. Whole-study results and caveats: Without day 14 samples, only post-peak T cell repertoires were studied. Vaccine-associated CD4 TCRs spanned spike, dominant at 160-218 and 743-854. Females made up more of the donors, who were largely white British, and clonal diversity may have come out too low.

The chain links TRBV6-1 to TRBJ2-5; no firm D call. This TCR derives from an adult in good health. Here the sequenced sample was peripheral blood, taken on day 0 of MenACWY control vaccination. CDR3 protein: CASRVLETQYF. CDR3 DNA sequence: TGTGCCAGCAGGGTTCTCGAGACCCAGTACTTC.